The 10 T cell receptor beta chains below all came from one sample that was sequenced in a study of blood T cell repertoires in COVID-19. TCRdb keeps only in-frame clones here, not all; method: immunoSEQ multiplex PCR. The profile covers 50,000 or so clones, with about 90% appearing a single time and 6.4% taken by the ten largest. The specimen was peripheral blood. The receptors here all came from a man between 65 and 85 years old with active COVID-19.

The rearrangement links TRBV18 to TRBJ2-3, with no clear D. CDR3 length: 14 amino acids. The ends were cut back, 0 bases at V and 3 bases at J, with 7 bases in the middle. CDR1 and CDR2 (germline): KGHSH, LQKENI. This chain's CDR3 is CASSPPTRTDTQYF. The CDR3 coding sequence is TGTGCCAGCTCACCACCAACGAGAACAGATACGCAGTATTTT.

The rearrangement joins TRBV30 to TRBJ2-1; 8 positions agree with TRBD2. The germline CDR1 and CDR2 sequences are GTSNPN and SVGIG (reference sequence). The CDR3 runs to 13 residues. Losses at the gene ends were 5 bases for V and 1 base for J; bases not matched to a gene: 1. The chain's CDR3 is CAWGLASYNEQFF. In DNA, the CDR3 is TGTGCCTGGGGACTAGCATCCTACAATGAGCAGTTCTTC.

The gene calls are TRBV19 and TRBJ1-5, with D unresolved. CDR1 and CDR2 (germline): LNHDA, SQIVND (reference sequence). V was pared by 5 bases and J by 0 bases, with 8 bases between. CDR3 length: 14 amino acids. The CDR3, as DNA: TGTGCCAGTAGTTCCAGAAATAGCAATCAGCCCCAGCATTTT. Residues: CASSSRNSNQPQHF.

This rearrangement joins TRBV28 to TRBJ2-7; D is undetermined. V was pared by 3 bases and J by 4 bases, with 10 bases between. The CDR3 is 13 residues long. Germline-derived CDR1 and CDR2 are MDHEN and SYDVKM. The CDR3 nucleotides are TGTGCCAGCAGTTTTGGCCGAACGTACGAGCAGTACTTC. Translation gives CASSFGRTYEQYF.

The chain joins TRBV9 to TRBJ2-7; a weak D match, TRBD2 (6 bases). Germline V gene sequence: CDR1 SGDLS, CDR2 YYNGEE. V shed 0 bases and J shed 2 bases, with 12 bases lying between them. The CDR3 totals 15 residues. The CDR3 sequence: CASSVATGEAYEQYF. The CDR3 DNA reads TGTGCCAGCAGCGTAGCAACGGGGGAAGCCTACGAGCAGTACTTC. Filled out from reference TRBV9 and TRBJ2-7, the complete variable domain reads DSGVTQTPKHLITATGQRVTLRCSPRSGDLSVYWYQQSLDQGLQFLIQYYNGEERAKGNILERFSAQQFPDLHSELNLSSLELGDSALYFCASSVATGEAYEQYFGPGTRLTVT.

This rearrangement joins TRBV30 to TRBJ2-7, with D uncertain. Trimming shortened V by 1 base and J by 7 bases, and 8 bases separated the two germline ends. The germline V gene encodes CDR1 GTSNPN and CDR2 SVGIG (reference sequence). This CDR3 has 11 residues. This chain's CDR3 is CAWSDQVEQYF. DNA of the CDR3: TGTGCCTGGAGTGACCAGGTAGAGCAGTACTTC. The whole variable domain, remainder taken from reference TRBV30 and TRBJ2-7, is SQTIHQWPATLVQPVGSPLSLECTVEGTSNPNLYWYRQAAGRGLQLLFYSVGIGQISSEVPQNLSASRPQDRQFILSSKKLLLSDSGFYLCAWSDQVEQYFGPGTRLTVT.

This chain connects TRBV18 to TRBJ1-3; D remains ambiguous. The length of the CDR3 is 21 residues. The V and J ends lost 2 bases and 0 bases respectively, with 26 bases between them. CDR1 and CDR2 (germline): KGHSH, LQKENI. The CDR3 reads CASSPLVGAIPVRSSGNTIYF. CDR3 DNA sequence: TGTGCCAGCTCACCATTAGTGGGAGCGATCCCTGTAAGGAGCTCTGGAAACACCATATATTTT.

This clone was seen a few times. J is TRBJ1-6 and V is TRBV6-2 or TRBV6-3; 8 bases agree with TRBD1. Germline V gene lookup returns CDR1 MNHEY and CDR2 SVGEGT. CDR3 length equals 16 residues. The V gene end was trimmed by 6 bases and the J gene end by 6 bases; junction bases not matched to a gene: 10. The DNA for the CDR3 is TGTGCCAGCAGCGCAAGGACAGGGATTGGTAATTCACCCCTCCACTTT. Encoded protein: CASSARTGIGNSPLHF.

V is TRBV6-1 and J is TRBJ1-2; TRBD1 aligns across 8 bases. This CDR3 comprises 15 residues. V trimming: 2 bases; J trimming: 8 bases; junction bases outside the gene matches: 10. Germline V gives CDR1 MNHNS, CDR2 SASEGT. The CDR3 sequence is CASSELSGQGYGYTF. CDR3 nucleotides: TGTGCCAGCAGTGAATTATCCGGACAGGGTTACGGCTACACCTTC.

This chain links TRBV28 with TRBJ1-6, with D hard to call. Deletions cut 5 bases from V and 7 bases from J, with 15 bases between. CDR3 size: 15 residues. Germline lookup yields CDR1 MDHEN and CDR2 SYDVKM. CDR3 sequence: CASSPRTGGNSPLHF. The DNA for the CDR3 is TGTGCCAGCAGTCCTCGGACTGGAGGGAATTCACCCCTCCACTTT.